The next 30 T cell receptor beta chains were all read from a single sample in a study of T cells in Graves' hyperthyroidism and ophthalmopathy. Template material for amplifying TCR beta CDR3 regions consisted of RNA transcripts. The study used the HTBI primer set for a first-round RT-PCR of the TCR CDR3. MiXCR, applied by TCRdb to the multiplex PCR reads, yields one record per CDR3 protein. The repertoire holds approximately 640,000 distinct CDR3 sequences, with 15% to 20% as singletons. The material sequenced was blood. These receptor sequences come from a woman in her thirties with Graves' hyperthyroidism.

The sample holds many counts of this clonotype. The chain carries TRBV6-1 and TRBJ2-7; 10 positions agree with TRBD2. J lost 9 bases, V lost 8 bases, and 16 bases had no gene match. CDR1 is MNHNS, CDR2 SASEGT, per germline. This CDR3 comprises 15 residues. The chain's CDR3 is CASLTTSGDAKGQYF. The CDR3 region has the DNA TGTGCCAGCCTGACCACTAGCGGGGACGCCAAGGGGCAGTACTTC.

The CDR3 loop reads CASSPKLKDRQETQYF. In DNA form, the CDR3 reads TGTGCCAGCTCACCGAAACTAAAGGACAGACAAGAGACCCAGTACTTC. This chain connects TRBV18 to TRBJ2-5; maybe TRBD1 (6 bases). CDR1 is KGHSH and CDR2 is LQKENI in the germline V gene. Trimming left V 3 bases short and J 2 bases short, with 16 bases between. This CDR3 is built from 16 residues.

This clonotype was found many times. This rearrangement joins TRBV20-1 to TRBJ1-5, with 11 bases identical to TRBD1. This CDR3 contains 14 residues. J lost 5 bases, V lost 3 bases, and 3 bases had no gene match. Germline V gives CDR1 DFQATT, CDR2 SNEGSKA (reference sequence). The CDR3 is CSASRDRGYQPQHF. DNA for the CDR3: TGCAGTGCTAGCCGGGACAGGGGGTATCAGCCCCAGCATTTT.

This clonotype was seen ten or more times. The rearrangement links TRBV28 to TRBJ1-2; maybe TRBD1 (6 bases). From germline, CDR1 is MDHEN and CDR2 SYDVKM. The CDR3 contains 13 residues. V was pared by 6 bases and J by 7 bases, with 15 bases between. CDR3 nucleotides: TGTGCCAGCAGCCTAGGACAGACCAGTGGCTACACCTTC. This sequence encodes CASSLGQTSGYTF.

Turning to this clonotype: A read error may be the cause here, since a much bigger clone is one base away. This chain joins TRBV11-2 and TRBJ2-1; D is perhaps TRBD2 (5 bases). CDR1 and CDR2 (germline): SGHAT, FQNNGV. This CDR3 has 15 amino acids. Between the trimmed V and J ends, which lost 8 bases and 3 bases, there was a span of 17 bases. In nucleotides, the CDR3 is TGTGCCAGCGGCTCCGGGGTAGCGAGCTACAATGAGCAGTTCTTC. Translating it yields CASGSGVASYNEQFF.

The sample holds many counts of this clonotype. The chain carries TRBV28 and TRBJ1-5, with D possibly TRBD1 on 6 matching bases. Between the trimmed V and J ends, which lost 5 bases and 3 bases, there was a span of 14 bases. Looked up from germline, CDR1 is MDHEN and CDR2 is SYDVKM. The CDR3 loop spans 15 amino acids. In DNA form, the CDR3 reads TGTGCCAGCAGTGAACAGGGTAATTTCAATCAGCCCCAGCATTTT. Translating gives CASSEQGNFNQPQHF.

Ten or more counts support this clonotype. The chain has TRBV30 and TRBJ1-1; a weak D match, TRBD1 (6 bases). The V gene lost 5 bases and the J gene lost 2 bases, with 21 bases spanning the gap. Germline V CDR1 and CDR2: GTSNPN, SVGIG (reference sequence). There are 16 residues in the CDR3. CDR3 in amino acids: CAWANPPGHTNTEAFF. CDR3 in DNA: TGTGCCTGGGCCAATCCCCCGGGACATACAAACACTGAAGCTTTCTTT.

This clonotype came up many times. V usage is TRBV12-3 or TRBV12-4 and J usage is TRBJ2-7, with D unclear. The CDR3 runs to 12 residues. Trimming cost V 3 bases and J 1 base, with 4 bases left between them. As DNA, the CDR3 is TGTGCCAGCAGTTTTACTTCCTACGAGCAGTACTTC. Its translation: CASSFTSYEQYF.

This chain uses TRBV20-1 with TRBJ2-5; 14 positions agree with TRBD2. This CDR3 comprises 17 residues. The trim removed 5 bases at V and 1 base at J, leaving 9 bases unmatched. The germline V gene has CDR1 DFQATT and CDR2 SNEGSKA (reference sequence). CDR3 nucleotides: TGCAGTGCTTCCCTATGGGGACTAGCGGGAGTCCAAGAGACCCAGTACTTC. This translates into CSASLWGLAGVQETQYF.

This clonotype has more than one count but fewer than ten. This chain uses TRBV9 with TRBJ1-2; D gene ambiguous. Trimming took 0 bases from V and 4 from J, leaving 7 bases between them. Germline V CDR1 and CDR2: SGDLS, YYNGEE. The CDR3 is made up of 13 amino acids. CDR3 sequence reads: CASSVGSGYGYTF. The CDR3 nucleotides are TGTGCCAGCAGCGTAGGCAGCGGCTATGGCTACACCTTC.

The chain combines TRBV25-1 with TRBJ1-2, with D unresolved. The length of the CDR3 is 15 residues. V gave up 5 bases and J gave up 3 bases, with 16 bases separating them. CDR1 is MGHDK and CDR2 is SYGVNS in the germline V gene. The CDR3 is CASSPSGRGDYGYTF. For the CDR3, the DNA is TGTGCCAGCAGTCCCTCAGGAAGAGGCGACTATGGCTACACCTTC.

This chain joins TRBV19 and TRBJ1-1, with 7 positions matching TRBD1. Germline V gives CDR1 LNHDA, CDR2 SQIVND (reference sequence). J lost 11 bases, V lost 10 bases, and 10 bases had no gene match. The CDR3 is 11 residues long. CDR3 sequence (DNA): TGTGCCACCCACGACAGGGTAAAGGCTTTCTTT. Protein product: CATHDRVKAFF.

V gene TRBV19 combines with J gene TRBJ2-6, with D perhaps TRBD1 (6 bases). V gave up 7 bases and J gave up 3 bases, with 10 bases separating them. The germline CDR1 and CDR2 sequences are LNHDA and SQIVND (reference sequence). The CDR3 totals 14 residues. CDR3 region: CASTGVGGANVLTF. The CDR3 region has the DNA TGTGCCAGTACAGGGGTAGGTGGGGCCAACGTCCTGACTTTC.

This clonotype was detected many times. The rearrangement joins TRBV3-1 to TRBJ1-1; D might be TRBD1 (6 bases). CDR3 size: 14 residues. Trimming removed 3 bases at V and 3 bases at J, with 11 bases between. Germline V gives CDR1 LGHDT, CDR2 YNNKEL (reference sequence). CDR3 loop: CASSHLDSYTEAFF. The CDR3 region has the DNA TGTGCCAGCAGCCACCTGGACAGTTACACTGAAGCTTTCTTT.

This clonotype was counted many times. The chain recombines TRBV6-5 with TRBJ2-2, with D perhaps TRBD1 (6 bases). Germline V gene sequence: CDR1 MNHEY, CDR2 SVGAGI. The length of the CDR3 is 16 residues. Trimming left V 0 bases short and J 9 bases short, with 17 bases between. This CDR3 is CASSYSRTALVRELFF. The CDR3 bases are TGTGCCAGCAGTTACTCGCGGACAGCACTTGTCCGGGAGCTGTTTTTT.

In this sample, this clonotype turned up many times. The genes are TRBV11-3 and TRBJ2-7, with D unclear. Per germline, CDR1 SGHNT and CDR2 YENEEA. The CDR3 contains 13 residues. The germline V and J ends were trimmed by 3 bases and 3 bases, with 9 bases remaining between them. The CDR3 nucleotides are TGTGCCAGCAGCTTCGATGAAAGCTACGAGCAGTACTTC. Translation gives CASSFDESYEQYF.

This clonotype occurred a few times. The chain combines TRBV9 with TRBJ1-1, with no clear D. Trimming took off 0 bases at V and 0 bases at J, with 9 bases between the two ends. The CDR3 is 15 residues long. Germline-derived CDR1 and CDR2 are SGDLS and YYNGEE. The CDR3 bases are TGTGCCAGCAGCGTAGTTGCGTTTATGAACACTGAAGCTTTCTTT. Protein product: CASSVVAFMNTEAFF.

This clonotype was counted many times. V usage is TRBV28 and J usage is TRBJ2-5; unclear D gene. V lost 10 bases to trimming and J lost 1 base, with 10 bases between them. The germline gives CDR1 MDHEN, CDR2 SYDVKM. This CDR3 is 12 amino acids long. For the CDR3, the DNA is TGTGCCACTTCCCAAGGCCAAGAGACCCAGTACTTC. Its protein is CATSQGQETQYF.

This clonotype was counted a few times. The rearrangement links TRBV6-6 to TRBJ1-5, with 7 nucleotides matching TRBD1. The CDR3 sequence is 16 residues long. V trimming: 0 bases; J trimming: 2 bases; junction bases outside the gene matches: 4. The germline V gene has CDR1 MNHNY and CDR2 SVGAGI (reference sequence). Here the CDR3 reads CASSYSYQGGNQPQHF. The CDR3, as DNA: TGTGCCAGCAGTTACTCGTACCAGGGGGGCAATCAGCCCCAGCATTTT.

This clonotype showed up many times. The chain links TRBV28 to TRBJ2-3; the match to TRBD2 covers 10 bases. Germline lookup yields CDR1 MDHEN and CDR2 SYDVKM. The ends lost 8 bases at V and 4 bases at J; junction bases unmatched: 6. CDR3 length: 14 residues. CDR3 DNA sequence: TGTGCCAGCGGTCCTAGCGGGAGATCAGATACGCAGTATTTT. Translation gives CASGPSGRSDTQYF.

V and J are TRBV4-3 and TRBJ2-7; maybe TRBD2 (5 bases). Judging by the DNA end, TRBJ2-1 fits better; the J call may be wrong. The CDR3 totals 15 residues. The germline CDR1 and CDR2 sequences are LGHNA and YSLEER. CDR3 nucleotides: TGCGCCAGCAGCCAAGAGGGGAGAGAGTACTACGAGCAGTTCTTC. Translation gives CASSQEGREYYEQFF.

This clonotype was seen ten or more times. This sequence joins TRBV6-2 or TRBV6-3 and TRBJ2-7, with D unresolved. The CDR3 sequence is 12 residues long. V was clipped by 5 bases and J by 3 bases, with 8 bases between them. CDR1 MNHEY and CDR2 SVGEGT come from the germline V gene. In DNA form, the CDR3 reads TGTGCCAGCAGTCCACATCACTACGAGCAGTACTTC. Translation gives CASSPHHYEQYF.

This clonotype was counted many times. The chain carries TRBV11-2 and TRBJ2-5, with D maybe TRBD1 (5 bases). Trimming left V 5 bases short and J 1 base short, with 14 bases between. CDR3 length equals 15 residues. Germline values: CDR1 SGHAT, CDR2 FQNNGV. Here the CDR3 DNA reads TGTGCCAGCAGCCTAAGGGGCGAGGCCCAAGAGACCCAGTACTTC. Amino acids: CASSLRGEAQETQYF. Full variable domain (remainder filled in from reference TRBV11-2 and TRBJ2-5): EAGVAQSPRYKIIEKRQSVAFWCNPISGHATLYWYQQILGQGPKLLIQFQNNGVVDDSQLPKDRFSAERLKGVDSTLKIQPAKLEDSAVYLCASSLRGEAQETQYFGPGTRLLVL.

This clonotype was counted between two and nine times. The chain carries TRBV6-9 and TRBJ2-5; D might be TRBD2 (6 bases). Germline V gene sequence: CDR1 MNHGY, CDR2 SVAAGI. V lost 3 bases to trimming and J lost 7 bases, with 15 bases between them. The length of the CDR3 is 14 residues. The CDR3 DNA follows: TGTGCCAGCAGTTACCGGGACTCAGATGGGACCCAGTACTTC. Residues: CASSYRDSDGTQYF.

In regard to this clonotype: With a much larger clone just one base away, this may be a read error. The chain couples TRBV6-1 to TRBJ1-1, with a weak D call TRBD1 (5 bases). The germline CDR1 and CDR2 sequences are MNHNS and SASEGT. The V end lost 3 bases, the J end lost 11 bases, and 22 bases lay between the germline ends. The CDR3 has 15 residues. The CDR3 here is CASSDRFGAFIPAFF. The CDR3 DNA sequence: TGTGCCAGCAGTGATAGGTTTGGGGCGTTCATTCCGGCTTTCTTT.

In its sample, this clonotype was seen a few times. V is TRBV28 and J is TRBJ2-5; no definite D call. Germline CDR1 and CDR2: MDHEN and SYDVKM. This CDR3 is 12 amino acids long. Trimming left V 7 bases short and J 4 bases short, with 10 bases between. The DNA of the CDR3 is TGTGCCAGCACCCTAAGAGGAGAGACCCAGTACTTC. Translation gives CASTLRGETQYF. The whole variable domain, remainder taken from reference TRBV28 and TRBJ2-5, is DVKVTQSSRYLVKRTGEKVFLECVQDMDHENMFWYRQDPGLGLRLIYFSYDVKMKEKGDIPEGYSVSREKKERFSLILESASTNQTSMYLCASTLRGETQYFGPGTRLLVL.

The DNA for the CDR3 is TGCAGCGCTGTCCCGGACAGGGACGGAAACACCATATATTTT. This gives the protein CSAVPDRDGNTIYF. The chain recombines TRBV29-1 with TRBJ1-3; the match to TRBD1 covers 8 bases. Germline CDR1 is SQVTM and CDR2 is ANQGSEA. Germline trimming cut 7 bases from V and 4 bases from J; bases unmatched to any gene: 9. This CDR3 has 14 residues.

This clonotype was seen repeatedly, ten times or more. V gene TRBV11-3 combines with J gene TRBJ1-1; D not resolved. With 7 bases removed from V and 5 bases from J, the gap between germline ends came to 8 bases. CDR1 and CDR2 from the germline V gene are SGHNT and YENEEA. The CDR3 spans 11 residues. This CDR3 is CASIGETEAFF. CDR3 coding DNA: TGTGCCAGCATTGGAGAAACTGAAGCTTTCTTT.

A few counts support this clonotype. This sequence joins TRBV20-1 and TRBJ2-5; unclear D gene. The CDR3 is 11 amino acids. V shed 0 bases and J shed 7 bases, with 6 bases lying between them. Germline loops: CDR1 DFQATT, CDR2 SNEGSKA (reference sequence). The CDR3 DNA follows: TGCAGTGCTAGAGATTACGGGACCCAGTACTTC. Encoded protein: CSARDYGTQYF.

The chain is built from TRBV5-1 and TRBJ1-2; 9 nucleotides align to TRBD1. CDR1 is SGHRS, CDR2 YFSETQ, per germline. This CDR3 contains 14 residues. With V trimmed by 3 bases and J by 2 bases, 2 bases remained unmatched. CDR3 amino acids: CASSWDRENYGYTF. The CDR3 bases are TGCGCCAGCAGCTGGGACAGGGAGAACTATGGCTACACCTTC.